Below, 32 T cell receptor beta chains from the same sample are listed, as sequenced in a study of T cell repertoires in cytomegalovirus infection. TCRdb recomputed calls from the reads with MiXCR, one row per CDR3 protein. The sample comprises fewer than 200,000 distinct CDR3 sequences, roughly 9% of which are singletons, and roughly 4.8% rests with the top ten. Sequences were obtained from PBMCs. The origin of the receptors is a human donor in good health (CMV status not recorded). Some clones in this sample may be carry-over from other donors' samples.

Ten or more counts support this clonotype. This chain joins TRBV11-3 and TRBJ2-7, with D uncertain. CDR3 length: 13 residues. Germline V gene lookup returns CDR1 SGHNT and CDR2 YENEEA. V was cut by 2 bases and J by 4 bases, with 9 bases left in between. CDR3: CASSLMRTYEQYF. The CDR3 DNA reads as TGTGCCAGCAGCTTAATGAGGACGTACGAGCAGTACTTC.

There are a few counts of this clonotype. V is TRBV5-8 and J is TRBJ1-1, with 8 positions matching TRBD1. Germline CDR1 and CDR2: SGHTS and YDEGEE. Trimming removed 2 bases from V and 3 bases from J; junction bases left unmatched: 6. This CDR3 comprises 15 residues. The CDR3 loop reads CASSFGRGLDTEAFF. DNA of the CDR3: TGTGCCAGCAGCTTCGGCAGGGGGCTAGACACTGAAGCTTTCTTT.

The J gene is TRBJ1-5, the V gene TRBV27, with TRBD1 identical over 7 bases. The trim removed 5 bases at V and 1 base at J, leaving 11 bases unmatched. This CDR3 is 17 amino acids long. Germline V lookup: CDR1 MNHEY, CDR2 SMNVEV (reference sequence). The CDR3: CASSGGTGTASNQPQHF. The CDR3 region has the DNA TGTGCCAGCAGTGGGGGGACCGGGACAGCGAGCAATCAGCCCCAGCATTTT.

This clonotype was picked up a small number of times. The V gene is TRBV7-9, the J gene TRBJ1-3; possible D gene TRBD1, 5 bases. Germline V gene sequence: CDR1 SEHNR, CDR2 FQNEAQ (reference sequence). Trimming cost V 5 bases and J 16 bases, with 18 bases left between them. The CDR3 runs to 12 residues. CDR3 DNA sequence: TGTGCCAGCAGCCTCGGAGAGGGGCCGTTGTATTTT. This gives the protein CASSLGEGPLYF.

This clonotype was seen at least ten times. The chain couples TRBV7-9 to TRBJ1-6, with a possible D match to TRBD1 (6 bases). The CDR3 runs to 16 residues. Per the germline V gene, CDR1 is SEHNR and CDR2 is FQNEAQ (reference sequence). Trimming pared 5 bases from V and 7 bases from J, leaving 18 bases between. CDR3 coding DNA: TGTGCCAGCAGCGCCACAGGGAGTGAAGCCAATTCACCCCTCCACTTT. Protein sequence: CASSATGSEANSPLHF. The full variable domain, with the rest looked up from reference TRBV7-9 and TRBJ1-6, is DTGVSQNPRHKITKRGQNVTFRCDPISEHNRLYWYRQTLGQGPEFLTYFQNEAQLEKSRLLSDRFSAERPKGSFSTLEIQRTEQGDSAMYLCASSATGSEANSPLHFGNGTRLTVT.

This clonotype was observed a handful of times. The chain has TRBV6-2 or TRBV6-3 and TRBJ2-1; 12 bases fit TRBD2. Looked up from germline, CDR1 is MNHEY and CDR2 is SVGEGT. V lost 6 bases and J lost 7; bases outside the gene matches: 4. The CDR3 runs 14 residues. Here the CDR3 DNA reads TGTGCCAGCAGGACTAGCGGGAGTAGTAATGAGCAGTTCTTC. This encodes CASRTSGSSNEQFF.

This clonotype appeared many times. The V call is TRBV15, the J call TRBJ2-5; D uncertain. The V gene's germline CDR1 is LNHNV and CDR2 YYDKDF (reference sequence). V was cut by 1 base and J by 5 bases, with 8 bases left in between. CDR3 size: 13 residues. CDR3 in amino acids: CATSRGNGETQYF. The DNA of the CDR3 is TGTGCCACCAGCAGAGGCAACGGGGAGACCCAGTACTTC.

The genes are TRBV7-6 and TRBJ2-3, with 7 bases matching TRBD2. J was trimmed by 2 bases and V by 1 base; bases with no gene match: 6. Germline V gene lookup returns CDR1 SGHVS and CDR2 FNYEAQ. This CDR3 contains 16 residues. Here the CDR3 DNA reads TGTGCCAGCAGCTTAGAAGGTAGCGGGCCCACAGATACGCAGTATTTT. This gives the protein CASSLEGSGPTDTQYF.

This clonotype has a count of ten or more. The V call is TRBV12-3 or TRBV12-4, the J call TRBJ2-1; 12 bases map to TRBD2. The CDR3 loop spans 18 amino acids. V gave up 5 bases and J gave up 0 bases; unmatched junction bases: 8. Here the CDR3 reads CASSPPGLAGPSYNEQFF. CDR3 coding DNA: TGTGCCAGCAGTCCCCCGGGACTAGCGGGCCCCTCCTACAATGAGCAGTTCTTC.

This clonotype was seen repeatedly, ten times or more. V usage is TRBV28 and J usage is TRBJ2-1; D is unresolved. Germline V CDR1 and CDR2: MDHEN, SYDVKM. This CDR3 has 15 amino acids. V was pared by 4 bases and J by 3 bases, with 13 bases between. CDR3 DNA sequence: TGTGCCAGCAGTTCTCAGAAAACAATCTACAATGAGCAGTTCTTC. This encodes CASSSQKTIYNEQFF.

The J gene is TRBJ1-6, the V gene TRBV7-2, with D unresolved. The germline V gene has CDR1 SGHTA and CDR2 FQGNSA. CDR3 length: 16 amino acids. Trimming cost V 3 bases and J 0 bases, with 9 bases left between them. In DNA, the CDR3 is TGTGCCAGCAGCTTCAGCGGACCCTCCTATAATTCACCCCTCCACTTT. It encodes CASSFSGPSYNSPLHF.

The chain couples TRBV9 to TRBJ1-1; the D gene is possibly TRBD1 (6 bases). CDR1 is SGDLS, CDR2 YYNGEE, per germline. The CDR3 length is 17 residues. Between the trimmed V and J ends, which lost 2 bases and 3 bases, there was a span of 20 bases. The DNA of the CDR3 is TGTGCCAGCAGCGTGGGGGGGGCCGAAAGTTTTGACACTGAAGCTTTCTTT. This encodes CASSVGGAESFDTEAFF. Full variable domain (missing parts from reference TRBV9 and TRBJ1-1): DSGVTQTPKHLITATGQRVTLRCSPRSGDLSVYWYQQSLDQGLQFLIQYYNGEERAKGNILERFSAQQFPDLHSELNLSSLELGDSALYFCASSVGGAESFDTEAFFGQGTRLTVV.

In its sample, this clonotype was seen a few times. The chain couples TRBV24-1 to TRBJ1-2, with TRBD1 matching 10 bases. The CDR3 consists of 14 residues. V lost 3 bases and J lost 8; bases outside the gene matches: 5. Germline V gene lookup returns CDR1 KGHDR and CDR2 SFDVKD. DNA for the CDR3: TGTGCCACCAGTGATACTTCGACAGGGGGCGGCTACACCTTC. Translated, it gives CATSDTSTGGGYTF.

A single count supports this clonotype. This sequence joins TRBV12-3 or TRBV12-4 and TRBJ1-1; possible D gene TRBD1, 6 bases. Trimming shortened V by 8 bases and J by 0 bases, and 19 bases separated the two germline ends. The CDR3 length is 16 residues. The CDR3 DNA reads as TGTGCCAGCTACCTCTGGGGGGGCAGCTTGAACACTGAAGCTTTCTTT. This encodes CASYLWGGSLNTEAFF.

This clonotype was detected ten times or more. The chain employs TRBV11-2 and TRBJ1-6; 7 bases are a match to TRBD1. This CDR3 comprises 14 residues. With V trimmed by 5 bases and J by 6 bases, 4 bases remained unmatched. Germline CDR1 SGHAT, CDR2 FQNNGV. The CDR3 DNA sequence: TGTGCCAGCAGCCTCGGGACAGCTAATTCACCCCTCCACTTT. Its translation is CASSLGTANSPLHF.

This clonotype was recorded a few times. The chain has TRBV29-1 and TRBJ1-2; D is ambiguous. Trimming stripped 0 bases from V and 5 bases from J, with 22 bases between. The CDR3 is made up of 17 amino acids. Germline V lookup: CDR1 SQVTM, CDR2 ANQGSEA. The CDR3 sequence is CSVEDLTTRRVGYGYTF. The CDR3, as DNA: TGCAGCGTTGAAGATCTGACCACACGGAGGGTGGGTTATGGCTACACCTTC.

This clonotype was detected many times. The V and J genes are TRBV7-2 and TRBJ2-4, with 7 bases that match TRBD2. This CDR3 contains 19 residues. In germline, CDR1 is SGHTA, CDR2 FQGNSA. V was pared by 0 bases and J by 1 base, with 12 bases of the junction left unmatched. The CDR3 loop reads CASSLALGTNEGAKNIQYF. As DNA, the CDR3 is TGTGCCAGCAGCTTAGCCCTTGGGACTAACGAAGGGGCCAAAAACATTCAGTACTTC.

This clonotype was seen at least ten times. CDR3 loop: CASSAHQETQYF. The CDR3 bases are TGTGCCAGCAGCGCACATCAAGAGACCCAGTACTTC. The chain couples TRBV7-6 to TRBJ2-5, with D unclear. Germline lookup yields CDR1 SGHVS and CDR2 FNYEAQ. V was pared by 5 bases and J by 2 bases, with 6 bases between. The length of the CDR3 is 12 residues. Together with reference TRBV7-6 and TRBJ2-5, the CDR3 gives the full variable domain: GAGVSQSPRYKVTKRGQDVALRCDPISGHVSLYWYRQALGQGPEFLTYFNYEAQQDKSGLPNDRFSAERPEGSISTLTIQRTEQRDSAMYRCASSAHQETQYFGPGTRLLVL.

Many counts were recorded for this clonotype. The rearrangement uses TRBV7-8 and TRBJ1-1; D unresolved. CDR3 size: 15 residues. Trimming took 2 bases from V and 5 from J, leaving 15 bases between them. Germline values: CDR1 SGHVS, CDR2 FQNEAQ. The CDR3 sequence: CASSLSTNSGTEAFF. As DNA, the CDR3 is TGTGCCAGCAGCTTATCGACAAACTCGGGGACTGAAGCTTTCTTT.

This clonotype showed up many times. The V and J genes are TRBV10-3 and TRBJ2-5; possible D gene TRBD1, 6 bases. With 4 bases removed from V and 2 bases from J, the gap between germline ends came to 20 bases. The CDR3 length is 17 residues. The germline gives CDR1 ENHRY, CDR2 SYGVKD. CDR3 loop: CAISGGTPGTGQETQYF. The CDR3 DNA reads as TGTGCCATCAGTGGGGGGACACCCGGTACTGGACAAGAGACCCAGTACTTC.

This clonotype was recorded only once. The chain recombines TRBV29-1 with TRBJ2-7, with a weak D call TRBD1 (6 bases). The germline V gene has CDR1 SQVTM and CDR2 ANQGSEA. The V end was cut by 8 bases, the J end by 4 bases, with 12 bases between. The CDR3 consists of 11 residues. CDR3 region: CSITQGYEQYF. CDR3 coding DNA: TGCAGCATTACTCAGGGGTACGAGCAGTACTTC.

This clonotype was detected a few times. The rearrangement joins TRBV5-6 to TRBJ1-1; weak D call: TRBD1 (6 bases). This CDR3 has 17 amino acids. Deletions cut 6 bases from V and 2 bases from J, with 23 bases between. The germline V gene encodes CDR1 SGHDT and CDR2 YYEEEE. The CDR3 here is CASNTKWTANQNTEAFF. CDR3 DNA: TGTGCCAGCAACACCAAATGGACAGCGAACCAAAACACTGAAGCTTTCTTT.

CDR3 in DNA: TGTGCCAGCGGAAAACAGGGGGCAGATACGCAGTATTTT. It translates to CASGKQGADTQYF. The V gene is TRBV6-2 or TRBV6-3, the J gene TRBJ2-3, with 8 bases that match TRBD1. The germline V gene has CDR1 MNHEY and CDR2 SVGEGT. The V gene end was trimmed by 8 bases and the J gene end by 4 bases; junction bases not matched to a gene: 5. This CDR3 has 13 residues.

This clonotype was recorded many times. The chain has TRBV4-2 and TRBJ2-7; D assignment may be TRBD1 or TRBD2 (5 bases each). The V gene's germline CDR1 is LGHNA and CDR2 YNFKEQ. The V and J ends lost 5 bases and 5 bases respectively, with 16 bases between them. The length of the CDR3 is 14 residues. The CDR3 loop reads CASSTGTGVNEQYF. CDR3 in DNA: TGTGCCAGCAGCACCGGGACCGGTGTGAACGAGCAGTACTTC.

This clonotype was found a few times. The chain joins TRBV3-1 to TRBJ2-5, with 7 bases that match TRBD1. CDR3 size: 15 residues. The trim removed 0 bases at V and 4 bases at J, leaving 5 bases unmatched. Germline CDR1 is LGHDT and CDR2 is YNNKEL (reference sequence). In DNA, the CDR3 is TGTGCCAGCAGCCAAGAGACAGGGTATGGAGAGACCCAGTACTTC. This translates into CASSQETGYGETQYF.

This clonotype was picked up many times. The chain links TRBV7-2 to TRBJ1-6; D uncertain. The CDR3 contains 14 residues. V was clipped by 1 base and J by 4 bases, with 5 bases between them. The V gene's germline CDR1 is SGHTA and CDR2 FQGNSA. In nucleotides, the CDR3 is TGTGCCAGCAGCTTAGACAGTTATAATTCACCCCTCCACTTT. This sequence encodes CASSLDSYNSPLHF.

This clonotype was seen at least ten times. The gene calls are TRBV7-2 and TRBJ1-2; tentative D call: TRBD1 (6 bases). This CDR3 comprises 12 residues. Trimming cost V 4 bases and J 5 bases, with 8 bases left between them. Germline V lookup: CDR1 SGHTA, CDR2 FQGNSA. The CDR3 sequence: CASSSGDYGYTF. CDR3 nucleotides: TGTGCCAGCAGCTCAGGGGATTATGGCTACACCTTC. Supplemented by reference TRBV7-2 and TRBJ1-2, the full variable domain reads GAGVSQSPSNKVTEKGKDVELRCDPISGHTALYWYRQSLGQGLEFLIYFQGNSAPDKSGLPSDRFSAERTGGSVSTLTIQRTQQEDSAVYLCASSSGDYGYTFGSGTRLTVV.

This clonotype came up many times. The rearrangement links TRBV7-2 to TRBJ2-3; the match to TRBD2 covers 11 bases. Trimming at V came to 0 bases and at J to 4 bases, leaving 3 bases not matched to a gene. Germline V gene lookup returns CDR1 SGHTA and CDR2 FQGNSA. There are 16 residues in the CDR3. CDR3 sequence: CASSLALAGGSDTQYF. DNA for the CDR3: TGTGCCAGCAGCTTAGCCCTAGCGGGAGGATCAGATACGCAGTATTTT.

This clonotype occurred many times. This chain joins TRBV7-8 and TRBJ2-3, with D tentatively TRBD1 or TRBD2 (5 bases each). In germline, CDR1 is SGHVS, CDR2 FQNEAQ. V was shortened by 5 bases and J by 0 bases, with 9 bases between the two germline ends. CDR3 length: 14 amino acids. The CDR3 DNA sequence: TGTGCCAGCAGCGCCGGGGCTAGCACAGATACGCAGTATTTT. Translation gives CASSAGASTDTQYF.

There are many counts of this clonotype. J is TRBJ2-7 and V is TRBV7-2; 9 bases map to TRBD1. Germline V gene lookup returns CDR1 SGHTA and CDR2 FQGNSA. The CDR3 sequence is 14 residues long. The junction had 7 bases not matched to a gene; V was cut back by 5 bases and J by 5 bases. CDR3 sequence reads: CASSPDRGFDEQYF. The CDR3 coding sequence is TGTGCCAGCAGCCCGGACAGGGGTTTCGACGAGCAGTACTTC.

This clonotype came up once. A much larger clone lies a single base off, so this may be a read error. The V and J genes are TRBV7-2 and TRBJ1-5; no reliable D call. The V end lost 1 base, the J end lost 5 bases, and 9 bases lay between the germline ends. The CDR3 sequence is 14 residues long. Germline-derived CDR1 and CDR2 are SGHTA and FQGNSA. The CDR3: CASSLVTVDQPQHF. The CDR3, as DNA: TGTGCCAGCAGCTTAGTAACAGTGGATCAGCCCCAGCATTTT.

A few counts support this clonotype. The gene calls are TRBV6-5 and TRBJ1-4; 7 bases map to TRBD1. Germline assignment: CDR1 MNHEY and CDR2 SVGAGI. Trimming at V came to 2 bases and at J to 8 bases, leaving 8 bases not matched to a gene. The CDR3 runs to 15 residues. The CDR3: CASSYDRDGKEKLFF. CDR3 DNA sequence: TGTGCCAGCAGTTACGACAGGGACGGAAAAGAAAAACTGTTTTTT.